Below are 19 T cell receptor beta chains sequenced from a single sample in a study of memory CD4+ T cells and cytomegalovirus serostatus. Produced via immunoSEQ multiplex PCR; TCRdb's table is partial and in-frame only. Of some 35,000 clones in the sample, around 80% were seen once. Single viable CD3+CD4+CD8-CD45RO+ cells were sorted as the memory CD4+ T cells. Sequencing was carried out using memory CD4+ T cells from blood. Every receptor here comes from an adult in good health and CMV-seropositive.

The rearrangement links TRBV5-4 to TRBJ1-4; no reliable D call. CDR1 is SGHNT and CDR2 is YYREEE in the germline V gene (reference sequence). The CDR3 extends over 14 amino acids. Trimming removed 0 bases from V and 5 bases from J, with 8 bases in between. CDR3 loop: CASSLDQKNEKLFF. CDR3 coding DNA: TGTGCCAGCAGCTTGGATCAGAAGAATGAAAAACTGTTTTTT.

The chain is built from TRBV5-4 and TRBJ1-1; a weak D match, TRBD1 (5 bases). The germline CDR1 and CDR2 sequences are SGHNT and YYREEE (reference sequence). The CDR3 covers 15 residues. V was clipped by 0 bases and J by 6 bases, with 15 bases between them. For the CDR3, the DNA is TGTGCCAGCAGCTTGGGCCCCAAGCGGGACGCTGAAGCTTTCTTT. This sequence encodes CASSLGPKRDAEAFF.

The CDR3 spells CASSPTGPTDTQYF. For the CDR3, the DNA is TGCGCCAGCAGCCCGACAGGGCCCACAGATACGCAGTATTTT. The rearrangement joins TRBV5-1 to TRBJ2-3, with 7 nucleotides matching TRBD1. The CDR3 consists of 14 residues. Losses at the gene ends were 4 bases for V and 2 bases for J; bases not matched to a gene: 4. Germline CDR1 reads SGHRS; CDR2 reads YFSETQ.

The CDR3 protein is CASSLDAFFRKLFF. The CDR3 nucleotides are TGCGCCAGCAGCTTGGACGCCTTCTTTCGAAAACTGTTTTTT. The J gene is TRBJ1-4, the V gene TRBV5-1, with D unclear. The CDR3 is 14 residues long. Between the trimmed V and J ends, which lost 0 bases and 10 bases, there was a span of 13 bases. Germline V gene lookup returns CDR1 SGHRS and CDR2 YFSETQ. The full variable domain, with the rest looked up from reference TRBV5-1 and TRBJ1-4, is KAGVTQTPRYLIKTRGQQVTLSCSPISGHRSVSWYQQTPGQGLQFLFEYFSETQRNKGNFPGRFSGRQFSNSRSEMNVSTLELGDSALYLCASSLDAFFRKLFFGSGTQLSVL.

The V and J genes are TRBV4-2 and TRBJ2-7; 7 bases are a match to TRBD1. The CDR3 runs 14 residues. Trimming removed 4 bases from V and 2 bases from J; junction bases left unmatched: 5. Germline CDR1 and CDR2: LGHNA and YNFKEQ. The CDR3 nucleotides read TGTGCCAGCAGCCCCCGGACAGGCCCCTACGAGCAGTACTTC. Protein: CASSPRTGPYEQYF.

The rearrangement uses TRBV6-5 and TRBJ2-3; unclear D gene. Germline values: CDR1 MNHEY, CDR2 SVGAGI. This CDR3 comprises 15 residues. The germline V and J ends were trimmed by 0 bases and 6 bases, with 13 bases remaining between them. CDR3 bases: TGTGCCAGCAGTTACTCGAAAAATCAGGCGGATACGCAGTATTTT. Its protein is CASSYSKNQADTQYF.

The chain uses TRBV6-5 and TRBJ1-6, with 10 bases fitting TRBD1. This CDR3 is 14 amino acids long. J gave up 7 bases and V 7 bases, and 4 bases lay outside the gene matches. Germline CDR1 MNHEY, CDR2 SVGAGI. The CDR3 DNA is TGTGCCAGCAACCGACAGGGGGCAAATTCACCCCTCCACTTT. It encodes CASNRQGANSPLHF.

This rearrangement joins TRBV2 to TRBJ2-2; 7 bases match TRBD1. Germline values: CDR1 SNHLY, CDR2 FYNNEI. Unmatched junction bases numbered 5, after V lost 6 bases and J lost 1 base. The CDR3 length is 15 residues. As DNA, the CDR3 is TGTGCCAGCAGCGAACAGGGGCTGAACACCGGGGAGCTGTTTTTT. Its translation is CASSEQGLNTGELFF.

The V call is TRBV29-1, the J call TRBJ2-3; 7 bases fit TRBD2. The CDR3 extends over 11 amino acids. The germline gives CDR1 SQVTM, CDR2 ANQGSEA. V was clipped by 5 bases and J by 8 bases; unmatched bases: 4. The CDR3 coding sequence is TGCAGCGTTCGAGGGGAGGGTACGCAGTATTTT. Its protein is CSVRGEGTQYF.

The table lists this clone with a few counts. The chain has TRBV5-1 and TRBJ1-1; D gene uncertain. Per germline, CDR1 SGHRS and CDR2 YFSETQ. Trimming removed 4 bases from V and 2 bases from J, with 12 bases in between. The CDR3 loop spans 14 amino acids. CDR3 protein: CASSVESLNTEAFF. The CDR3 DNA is TGCGCCAGCAGCGTAGAAAGCCTCAACACTGAAGCTTTCTTT.

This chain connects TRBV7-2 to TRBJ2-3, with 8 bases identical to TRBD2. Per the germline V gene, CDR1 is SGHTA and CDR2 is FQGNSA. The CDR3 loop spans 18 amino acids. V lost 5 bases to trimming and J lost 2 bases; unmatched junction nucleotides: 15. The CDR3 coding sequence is TGTGCCAGCAGCAATTTAATCGGGACGGGGGGGTACACAGATACGCAGTATTTT. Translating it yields CASSNLIGTGGYTDTQYF.

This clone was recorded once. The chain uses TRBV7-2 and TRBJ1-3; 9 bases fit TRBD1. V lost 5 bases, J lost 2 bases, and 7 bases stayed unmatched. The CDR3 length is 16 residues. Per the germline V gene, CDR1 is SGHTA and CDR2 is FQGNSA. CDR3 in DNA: TGTGCCAGCAGCCTACAACAGGGGGCGGCTGGAAACACCATATATTTT. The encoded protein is CASSLQQGAAGNTIYF.

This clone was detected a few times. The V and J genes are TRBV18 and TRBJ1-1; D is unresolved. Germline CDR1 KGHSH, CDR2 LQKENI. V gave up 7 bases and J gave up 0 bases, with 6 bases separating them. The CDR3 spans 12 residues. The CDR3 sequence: CASLGMNTEAFF. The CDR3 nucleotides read TGTGCCAGCTTGGGGATGAACACTGAAGCTTTCTTT. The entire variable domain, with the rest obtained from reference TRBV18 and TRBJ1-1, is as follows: NAGVMQNPRHLVRRRGQEARLRCSPMKGHSHVYWYRQLPEEGLKFMVYLQKENIIDESGMPKERFSAEFPKEGPSILRIQQVVRGDSAAYFCASLGMNTEAFFGQGTRLTVV.

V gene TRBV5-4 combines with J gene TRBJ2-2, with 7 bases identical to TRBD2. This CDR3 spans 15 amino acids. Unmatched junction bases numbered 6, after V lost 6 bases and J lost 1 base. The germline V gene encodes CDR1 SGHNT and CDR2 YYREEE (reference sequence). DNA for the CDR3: TGTGCCAGCAACGTCCCGGGAGGGAACACCGGGGAGCTGTTTTTT. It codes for CASNVPGGNTGELFF.

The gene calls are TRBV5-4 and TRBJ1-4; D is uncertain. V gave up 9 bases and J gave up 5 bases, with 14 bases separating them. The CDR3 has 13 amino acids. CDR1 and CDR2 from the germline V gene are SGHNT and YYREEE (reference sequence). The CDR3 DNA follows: TGTGCCACCTCTTTGAGGGTGAATGAAAAACTGTTTTTT. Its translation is CATSLRVNEKLFF.

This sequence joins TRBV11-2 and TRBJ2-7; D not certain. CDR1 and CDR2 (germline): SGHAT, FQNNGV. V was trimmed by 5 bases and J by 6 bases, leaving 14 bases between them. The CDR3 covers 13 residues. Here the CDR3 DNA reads TGTGCCAGCAGCCCTCTCACGGTAGCCGAGCAGTACTTC. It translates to CASSPLTVAEQYF. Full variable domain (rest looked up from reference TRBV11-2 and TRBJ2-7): EAGVAQSPRYKIIEKRQSVAFWCNPISGHATLYWYQQILGQGPKLLIQFQNNGVVDDSQLPKDRFSAERLKGVDSTLKIQPAKLEDSAVYLCASSPLTVAEQYFGPGTRLTVT.

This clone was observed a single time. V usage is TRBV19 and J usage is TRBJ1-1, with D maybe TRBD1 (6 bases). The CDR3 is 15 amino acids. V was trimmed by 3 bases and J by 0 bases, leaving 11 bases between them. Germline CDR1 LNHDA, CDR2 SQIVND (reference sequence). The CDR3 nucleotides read TGTGCCAGTAGTATTCAGGGGCCAGTGAACACTGAAGCTTTCTTT. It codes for CASSIQGPVNTEAFF.

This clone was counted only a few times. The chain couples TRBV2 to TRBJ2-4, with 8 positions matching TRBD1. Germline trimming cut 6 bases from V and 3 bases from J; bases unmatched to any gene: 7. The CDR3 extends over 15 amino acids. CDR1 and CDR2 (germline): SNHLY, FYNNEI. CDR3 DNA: TGTGCCAGCAGCTCCAGGGGGCCAGGCAAAAACATTCAGTACTTC. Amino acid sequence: CASSSRGPGKNIQYF. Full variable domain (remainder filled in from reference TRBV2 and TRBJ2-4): EPEVTQTPSHQVTQMGQEVILRCVPISNHLYFYWYRQILGQKVEFLVSFYNNEISEKSEIFDDQFSVERPDGSNFTLKIRSTKLEDSAMYFCASSSRGPGKNIQYFGAGTRLSVL.

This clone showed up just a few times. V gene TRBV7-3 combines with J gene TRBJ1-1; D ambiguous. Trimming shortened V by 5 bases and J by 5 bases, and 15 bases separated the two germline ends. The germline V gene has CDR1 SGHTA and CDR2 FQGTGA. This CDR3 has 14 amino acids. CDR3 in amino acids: CASSPSGEETEAFF. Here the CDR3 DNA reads TGTGCCAGCAGCCCCAGCGGGGAAGAGACTGAAGCTTTCTTT. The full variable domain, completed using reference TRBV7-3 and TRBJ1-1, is GAGVSQTPSNKVTEKGKYVELRCDPISGHTALYWYRQSLGQGPEFLIYFQGTGAADDSGLPNDRFFAVRPEGSVSTLKIQRTERGDSAVYLCASSPSGEETEAFFGQGTRLTVV.